The entry that follows covers one T cell receptor (beta chain) sequence. The antigen is not known. The CDR3 is 15 residues long. Using immunoSEQ multiplex PCR, the repertoire was profiled, and TCRdb retains in-frame clones only, with some absent. The sample lists 950,000 to 1,300,000 clones, approximately 76% occurring once. The data are from a study of shared clonotypes between healthy human individuals. The study, taken as a whole, reports: Compared with clonotypes that all four donors shared, non-shared clonotypes had lower generation probabilities. The sampled material consisted only of blood, and tissue repertoires are likely to differ. Naive CD4 clonotypes overlapped across several donors at about 5.2%.

This TCR was sampled from a man aged 18 to 29 in good health. The chain is built from TRBV21-1 and TRBJ2-3. TRBV21-1 is marked as a pseudogene. Sequencing was performed on memory CD4+ T cells sorted from blood. Subset: CD45RA-negative fraction. DNA of the CDR3: TGTGCCAGCACCAGGGTGCGGGTGAATACAGATACGCAGTATTTT. It specifies CASTRVRVNTDTQYF.